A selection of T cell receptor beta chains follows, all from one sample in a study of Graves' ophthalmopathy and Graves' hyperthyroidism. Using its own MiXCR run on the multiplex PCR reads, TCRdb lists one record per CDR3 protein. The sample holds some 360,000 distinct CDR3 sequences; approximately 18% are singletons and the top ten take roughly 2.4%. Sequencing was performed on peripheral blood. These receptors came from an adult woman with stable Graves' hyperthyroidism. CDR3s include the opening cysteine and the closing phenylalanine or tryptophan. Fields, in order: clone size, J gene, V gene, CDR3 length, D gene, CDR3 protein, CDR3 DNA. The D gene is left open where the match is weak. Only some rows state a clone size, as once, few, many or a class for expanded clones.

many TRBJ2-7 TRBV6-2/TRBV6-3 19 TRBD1 CASSYSMALTGGTSYEQYF TGTGCCAGCAGTTACTCGATGGCCCTGACAGGGGGAACTTCCTACGAGCAGTACTTC
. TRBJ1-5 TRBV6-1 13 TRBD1 CASSGQGYQPQHF TGTGCCAGCAGTGGACAGGGTTATCAGCCCCAGCATTTT
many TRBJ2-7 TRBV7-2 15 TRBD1 CASNPGTGRLGEQYF TGTGCCAGCAACCCGGGGACAGGGCGTTTGGGCGAGCAGTACTTC
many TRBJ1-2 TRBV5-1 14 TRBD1 CASQTGTGIYGYTF TGCGCCAGTCAAACCGGGACAGGGATCTATGGCTACACCTTC
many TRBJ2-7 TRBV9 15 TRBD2 CASSVSSGSAYEQYF TGTGCCAGCAGCGTATCTAGCGGGAGTGCCTACGAGCAGTACTTC
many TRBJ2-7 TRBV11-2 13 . CASSLVRDYEQYF TGTGCCAGCAGCTTAGTCCGTGACTACGAGCAGTACTTC
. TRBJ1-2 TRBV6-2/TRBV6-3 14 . CASSQGRRDYGYTF TGTGCCAGCAGCCAAGGCCGGCGAGACTATGGCTACACCTTC
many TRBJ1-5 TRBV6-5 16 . CASTPRTGYSNQPQHF TGTGCCAGCACGCCCCGGACGGGTTATAGCAATCAGCCCCAGCATTTT
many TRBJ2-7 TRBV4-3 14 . CASSLLRGQNEQYF TGCGCCAGCAGCCTCCTCCGGGGGCAAAACGAGCAGTACTTC
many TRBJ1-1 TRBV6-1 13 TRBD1 CAIGQAMNTEAFF TGTGCCATCGGACAGGCCATGAACACTGAAGCTTTCTTT
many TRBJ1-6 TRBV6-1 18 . CASSEAPVGGRYNSPLHF TGTGCCAGCAGTGAAGCCCCTGTAGGAGGAAGATATAATTCACCCCTCCACTTT
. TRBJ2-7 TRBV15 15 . CATSRDKARSYEQYF TGTGCCACCAGCAGAGATAAGGCCAGATCCTACGAGCAGTACTTC
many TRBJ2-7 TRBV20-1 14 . CSAREFGTRNEQYF TGCAGTGCTAGAGAGTTCGGGACACGGAACGAGCAGTACTTC
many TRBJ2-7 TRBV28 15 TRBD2 CASSLSRGAQYEQYF TGTGCCAGCAGTTTATCGCGGGGGGCGCAATACGAGCAGTACTTC
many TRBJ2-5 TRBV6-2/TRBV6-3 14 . CASSLWGFRETQYF TGTGCCAGCAGTTTGTGGGGGTTTCGTGAGACCCAGTACTTC
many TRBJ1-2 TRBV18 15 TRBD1 CASSPGRTGDYGYTF TGTGCCAGCTCACCAGGCCGGACAGGGGACTATGGCTACACCTTC
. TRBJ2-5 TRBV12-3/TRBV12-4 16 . CASSLWGSSVRETQYF TGTGCCAGCAGTTTATGGGGAAGCAGCGTAAGAGAGACCCAGTACTTC
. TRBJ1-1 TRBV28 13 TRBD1 CASRDRVVDEAFF TGTGCCAGCAGAGACAGGGTGGTGGATGAAGCTTTCTTT
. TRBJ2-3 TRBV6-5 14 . CASSSGYSTDTQYF TGTGCCAGCAGTTCCGGGTATAGTACAGATACGCAGTATTTT
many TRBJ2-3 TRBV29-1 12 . CSGLTPADTQYF TGCAGCGGGCTGACTCCGGCAGATACGCAGTATTTT
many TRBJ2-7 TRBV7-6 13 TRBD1 CANYDRVLNEQYF TGTGCCAACTATGACAGGGTTCTCAACGAGCAGTACTTC
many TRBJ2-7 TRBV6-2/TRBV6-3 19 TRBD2 CASSYSTPTSGGLGYEQYF TGTGCCAGCAGTTACTCGACCCCAACTAGCGGGGGCTTGGGGTACGAGCAGTACTTC
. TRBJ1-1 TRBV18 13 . CDSSLQTNTEAFF TGTGACAGCTCACTACAGACTAACACTGAAGCTTTCTTT